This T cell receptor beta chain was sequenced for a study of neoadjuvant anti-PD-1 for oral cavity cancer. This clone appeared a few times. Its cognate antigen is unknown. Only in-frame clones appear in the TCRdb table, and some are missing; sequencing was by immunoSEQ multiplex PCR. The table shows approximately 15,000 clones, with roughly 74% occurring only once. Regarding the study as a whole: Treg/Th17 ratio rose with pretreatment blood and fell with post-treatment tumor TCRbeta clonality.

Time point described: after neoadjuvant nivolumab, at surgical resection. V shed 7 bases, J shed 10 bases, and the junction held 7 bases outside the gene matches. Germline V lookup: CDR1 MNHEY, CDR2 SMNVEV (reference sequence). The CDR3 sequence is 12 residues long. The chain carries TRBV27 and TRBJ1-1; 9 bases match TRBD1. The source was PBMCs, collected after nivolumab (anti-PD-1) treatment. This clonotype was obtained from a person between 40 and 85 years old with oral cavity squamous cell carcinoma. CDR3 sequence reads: CASIGQGKRAFF. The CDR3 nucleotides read TGTGCCAGCATTGGACAGGGGAAGAGAGCTTTCTTT.